This TCR beta chain was captured by sequencing in a study of blood T cell repertoires in COVID-19. For the study at large: Some COVID-19 samples were acute and others convalescent; all came from the United States, Italy and Spain. In each case, the material was cDNA or gDNA derived from T cells, B-cell-depleted T cells, or PBMCs.

V was pared by 5 bases and J by 2 bases, with 9 bases between. The CDR3 has 13 amino acids. Per germline, CDR1 LGHNA and CDR2 YNFKEQ. As handled by the study authors: Amplification of reference gene primers provided the estimated nucleated cell counts. Sequenced by immunoSEQ multiplex PCR; TCRdb stores in-frame clones only, minus some. From that table come the V and J calls and clone size; the DNA was used to work out D and trimming. The table has 250,000 to 300,000 clones, around 86% seen once. This chain uses TRBV4-2 with TRBJ2-5; a possible D gene is TRBD1 (5 bases). The source of this sequence is a man younger than 35 with active or convalescent COVID-19. The sample comprised peripheral blood. The CDR3 DNA is TGTGCCAGCAGCGAACAGGTTCAAGAGACCCAGTACTTC. Translation gives CASSEQVQETQYF.